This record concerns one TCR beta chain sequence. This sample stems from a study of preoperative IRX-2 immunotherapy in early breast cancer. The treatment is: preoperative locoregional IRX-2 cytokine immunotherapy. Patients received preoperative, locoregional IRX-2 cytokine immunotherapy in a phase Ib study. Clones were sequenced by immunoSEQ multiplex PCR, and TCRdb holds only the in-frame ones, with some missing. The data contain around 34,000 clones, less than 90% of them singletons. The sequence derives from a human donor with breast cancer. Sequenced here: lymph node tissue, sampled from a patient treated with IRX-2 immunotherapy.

The CDR3 DNA reads TGTGCCAGCAGCCACACGACAGGGGAGGGGACTGAAGCTTTCTTT. It yields the protein CASSHTTGEGTEAFF. The V and J genes are TRBV14 and TRBJ1-1, with 8 positions matching TRBD1. V dropped 3 bases and J dropped 5; count of bases not matched to a gene: 8. The CDR3 is 15 residues long. Germline CDR1 reads SGHDN; CDR2 reads FVKESK.